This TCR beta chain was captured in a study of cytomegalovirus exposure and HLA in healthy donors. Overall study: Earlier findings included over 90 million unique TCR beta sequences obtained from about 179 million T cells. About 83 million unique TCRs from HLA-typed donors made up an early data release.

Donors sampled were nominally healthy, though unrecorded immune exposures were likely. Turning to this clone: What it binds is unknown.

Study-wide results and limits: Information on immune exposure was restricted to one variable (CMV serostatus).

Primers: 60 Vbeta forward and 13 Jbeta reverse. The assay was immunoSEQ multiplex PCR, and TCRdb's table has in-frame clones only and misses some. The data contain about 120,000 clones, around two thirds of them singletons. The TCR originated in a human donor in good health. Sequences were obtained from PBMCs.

The CDR3 is CAWSRGLFTLHF. The CDR3 DNA sequence: TGTGCCTGGAGTCGAGGACTCTTCACCCTCCACTTT. This rearrangement joins TRBV30 to TRBJ1-6, with unresolved D. The CDR3 is 12 amino acids. From germline, CDR1 is GTSNPN and CDR2 SVGIG (reference sequence). V was shortened by 2 bases and J by 14 bases, with 13 bases between the two germline ends.